This entry describes one T cell receptor beta chain. The antigen remains undetermined. The data were obtained in a study of cytomegalovirus exposure and HLA in healthy donors. Looking at the study overall: Earlier results showed 117 million unique TCR beta sequences derived from approximately 170 million T cells. Inside one of the first data releases sat 80 million to 95 million unique TCRs taken from HLA-typed donors. General study points: Researchers counted roughly 150 TCR beta chains as cytomegalovirus-associated.

The CDR3 runs to 13 residues. V dropped 1 base and J dropped 14 bases, with 14 bases sitting between them. Looked up from germline, CDR1 is SGHAT and CDR2 is FQNNGV. The PCR employed 60 Vbeta primers together with 13 Jbeta primers. Method: immunoSEQ multiplex PCR; TCRdb's copy keeps in-frame clones and lacks some. This sample has some 35,000 clones, with around 53% found just once. This receptor was identified in a woman aged 40 to 50 in good health and CMV-seropositive. The sample consisted of PBMCs. The chain links TRBV11-2 to TRBJ1-4; D is unresolved. The DNA for the CDR3 is TGTGCCAGCAGCTTAGGTGGAGTACGGAGGCTGTTTTTT. Residues: CASSLGGVRRLFF.